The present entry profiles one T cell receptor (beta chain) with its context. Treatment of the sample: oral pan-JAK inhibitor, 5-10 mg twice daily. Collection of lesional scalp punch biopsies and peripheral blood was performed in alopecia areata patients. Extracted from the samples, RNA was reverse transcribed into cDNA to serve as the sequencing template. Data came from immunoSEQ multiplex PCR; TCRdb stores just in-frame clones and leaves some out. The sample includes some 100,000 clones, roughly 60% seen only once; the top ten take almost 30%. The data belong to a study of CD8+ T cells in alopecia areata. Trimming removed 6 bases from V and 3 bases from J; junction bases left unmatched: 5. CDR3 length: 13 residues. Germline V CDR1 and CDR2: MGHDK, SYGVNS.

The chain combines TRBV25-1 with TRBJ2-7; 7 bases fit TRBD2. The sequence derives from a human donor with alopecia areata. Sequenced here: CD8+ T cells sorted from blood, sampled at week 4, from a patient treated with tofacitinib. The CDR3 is CASRPGGFYEQYF. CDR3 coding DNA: TGTGCCAGCAGGCCGGGAGGATTCTACGAGCAGTACTTC.